This T cell receptor beta chain is drawn from a study of blood T cells in healthy people across ages. Primers used in a second PCR of roughly 6 to 12 cycles were a sample-barcoded 5' primer and a J-beta primer mix. TCRdb used MiXCR to reprocess the 5' RACE reads, holding one entry per CDR3 protein. The repertoire holds around 1,900,000 distinct CDR3 sequences, with 39% as singletons. Researchers isolated at least 7 million PBMCs per sample. Extraction yielded at least 5 micrograms of total RNA per sample. This clonotype originated in a human donor in good health. The sequenced sample consisted of blood.

The DNA for the CDR3 is TGCAGCGCCGATGCCCGGGGGACAGATACGCAGTATTTT. Its protein product is CSADARGTDTQYF. V is TRBV29-1 and J is TRBJ2-3, with a tentative D call TRBD2 (6 bases). The V end was cut by 7 bases, the J end by 3 bases, with 14 bases between. Germline V gives CDR1 SQVTM, CDR2 ANQGSEA. The CDR3 is made up of 13 amino acids.